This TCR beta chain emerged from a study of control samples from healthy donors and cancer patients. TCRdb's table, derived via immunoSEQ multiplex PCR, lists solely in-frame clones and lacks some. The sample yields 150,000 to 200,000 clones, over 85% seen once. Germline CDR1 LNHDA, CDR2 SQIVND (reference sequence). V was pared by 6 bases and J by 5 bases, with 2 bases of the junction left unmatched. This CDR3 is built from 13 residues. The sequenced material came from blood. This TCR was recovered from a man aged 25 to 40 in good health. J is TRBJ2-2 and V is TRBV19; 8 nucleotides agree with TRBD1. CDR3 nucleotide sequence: TGTGCCAGTAGACAGGGGGTTACCGGGGAGCTGTTTTTT. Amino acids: CASRQGVTGELFF.